Listed below are T cell receptor beta chains from one sample, sequenced in a study of human T cells and chemical hapten exposure. TCRdb re-called the RACE reads with MiXCR, one entry per CDR3 protein. The table has 85,000 or so distinct CDR3 sequences, 9.5% to 13% seen once; the top ten hold about 1.6%. The sequencing here drew on whole blood, taken in connection with sensitization to the hapten diphenylcyclopropenone (DPC). All receptors come from a man younger than 35 with alopecia areata. Some clones in this sample may be carry-over from other donors' samples. CDR3s include the opening cysteine and the closing phenylalanine or tryptophan. Fields, in order: D gene, V gene, J gene, clone size, CDR3 DNA, CDR3 protein. D genes are given only for firm matches. Some rows have no size entry. The others give once, few or many, or a class for an expanded clone.

D: NA
V: TRBV20-1
J: TRBJ2-1
size: few
DNA: TGCAGTGCTAGAGGTCAGGGTTATGAGCAGTTCTTC
CDR3: CSARGQGYEQFF

D: NA
V: TRBV6-6
J: TRBJ1-1
size: few
DNA: TGTGCCAGCAGTACCCGGGTCCTTGAAGCTTTCTTT
CDR3: CASSTRVLEAFF

D: TRBD2
V: TRBV20-1
J: TRBJ2-3
size: NA
DNA: TGCAGTGCGCGGACTAGCGGGGGGCCAGATACGCAGTATTTT
CDR3: CSARTSGGPDTQYF

D: NA
V: TRBV6-2/TRBV6-3
J: TRBJ2-3
size: many
DNA: TGTGCCAGCATCGGATTCGCAGATACGCAGTATTTT
CDR3: CASIGFADTQYF

D: NA
V: TRBV5-1
J: TRBJ2-5
size: NA
DNA: TGCGCCAGCACCGTGGGTCGGAGCCAAGAGACCCAGTACTTC
CDR3: CASTVGRSQETQYF

D: NA
V: TRBV29-1
J: TRBJ1-4
size: many
DNA: TGCAGCGTTTCGGGGGGCGGTAATGAAAAACTGTTTTTT
CDR3: CSVSGGGNEKLFF

D: TRBD2
V: TRBV7-3
J: TRBJ2-3
size: many
DNA: TGTGCCAGCGGGCCTGGAGCGGGGGACACAGATACGCAGTATTTT
CDR3: CASGPGAGDTDTQYF

D: NA
V: TRBV29-1
J: TRBJ1-2
size: few
DNA: TGCAGCGTCGAGGAGGGAGGGAACTATGGCTACACCTTC
CDR3: CSVEEGGNYGYTF

D: TRBD1
V: TRBV5-4
J: TRBJ1-2
size: few
DNA: TGTGCCAGCAGCACTAGACAGGGGGCGCGGTATGGCTACACCTTC
CDR3: CASSTRQGARYGYTF

D: NA
V: TRBV11-2
J: TRBJ2-5
size: many
DNA: TGTGCCAGCAGCTTAGACAGGGGTGAGACCCAGTACTTC
CDR3: CASSLDRGETQYF

D: NA
V: TRBV20-1
J: TRBJ2-1
size: many
DNA: TGCAGTGCAACTCCGAGGGGGGCAGGTGATTTCTACAATGAGCAGTTCTTC
CDR3: CSATPRGAGDFYNEQFF

D: NA
V: TRBV6-1
J: TRBJ2-3
size: many
DNA: TGTGCCAGCAGAACAGGGTTTTACACAGATACGCAGTATTTT
CDR3: CASRTGFYTDTQYF

D: TRBD2
V: TRBV7-2
J: TRBJ2-1
size: few
DNA: TGTGCCAGCAGCTTAGAGAGCGGGGGGTGGAATGAGCAGTTCTTC
CDR3: CASSLESGGWNEQFF

D: NA
V: TRBV7-8
J: TRBJ2-5
size: many
DNA: TGTGCCAGCAGCTTAGGGACAGCCCTTCGGGAGACCCAGTACTTC
CDR3: CASSLGTALRETQYF

D: NA
V: TRBV29-1
J: TRBJ2-7
size: many
DNA: TGCAGCGTCAGGAACCAGAACTACGAGCAGTACTTC
CDR3: CSVRNQNYEQYF

D: NA
V: TRBV28
J: TRBJ1-5
size: many
DNA: TGTGCCAGCAGTTCCACCGGGGCAGCGGTTCAGCCCCAGCATTTT
CDR3: CASSSTGAAVQPQHF

D: NA
V: TRBV5-1
J: TRBJ1-1
size: many
DNA: TGCGCCAGCAGCCTAGACACGACGAACACTGAAGCTTTCTTT
CDR3: CASSLDTTNTEAFF

D: TRBD1
V: TRBV6-2/TRBV6-3
J: TRBJ1-1
size: few
DNA: TGTGCCAGCATCTTTTACGGGACAGGGGAAGCTTTCTTT
CDR3: CASIFYGTGEAFF

D: NA
V: TRBV7-2
J: TRBJ1-2
size: NA
DNA: TGTGCCAGCAGCTTAGGAGCGAGCTACACCTTC
CDR3: CASSLGASYTF

D: NA
V: TRBV7-9
J: TRBJ2-3
size: many
DNA: TGTGCCAGCAGCTTGTCCAGGGGCACAGATACGCAGTATTTT
CDR3: CASSLSRGTDTQYF

D: NA
V: TRBV7-2
J: TRBJ1-4
size: few
DNA: TGTGCCAGCAGCACCGGACGGGCACTGAATGAAAAACTGTTTTTT
CDR3: CASSTGRALNEKLFF

D: NA
V: TRBV4-3
J: TRBJ2-2
size: many
DNA: TGCGCCAGCAGCCCACAGGGCGGGGAGCTGTTTTTT
CDR3: CASSPQGGELFF

D: TRBD2
V: TRBV7-9
J: TRBJ2-4
size: many
DNA: TGTGCCAGCAGCCAAGGACTAGGGGACATTCAGTACTTC
CDR3: CASSQGLGDIQYF

D: TRBD1
V: TRBV20-1
J: TRBJ2-5
size: many
DNA: TGCAGTGCTAGAGATCGCACAGGGGGAGAGACCCAGTACTTC
CDR3: CSARDRTGGETQYF

D: NA
V: TRBV19
J: TRBJ2-7
size: many
DNA: TGTGCCAGTAGCCCCGGGACGGAGGCCTACGAGCAGTACTTC
CDR3: CASSPGTEAYEQYF

D: NA
V: TRBV20-1
J: TRBJ1-1
size: few
DNA: TGCAGTGCTAGACCTATCGACAGCATGAACACTGAAGCTTTCTTT
CDR3: CSARPIDSMNTEAFF

D: NA
V: TRBV6-5
J: TRBJ1-5
size: few
DNA: TGTGCCAGCAGTTACTCGATTCAGAGCAATCAGCCCCAGCATTTT
CDR3: CASSYSIQSNQPQHF

D: TRBD1
V: TRBV2
J: TRBJ1-2
size: many
DNA: TGTGCCAGCAGGGGACAGGGTAGCTATGGCTACACCTTC
CDR3: CASRGQGSYGYTF

D: TRBD1
V: TRBV5-6
J: TRBJ2-7
size: NA
DNA: TGTGCCAGCAGCTCCCCGGGACAGGGGAACGAGCAGTACTTC
CDR3: CASSSPGQGNEQYF

D: TRBD2
V: TRBV7-2
J: TRBJ2-3
size: NA
DNA: TGTGCCAGCAGCTCCCGGGTAGCGGGGGGGCCTGGCACAGATACGCAGTATTTT
CDR3: CASSSRVAGGPGTDTQYF

D: NA
V: TRBV2
J: TRBJ1-4
size: many
DNA: TGTGCCAGCAGTCGTTCAACTAATGAAAAACTGTTTTTT
CDR3: CASSRSTNEKLFF

D: NA
V: TRBV4-2
J: TRBJ1-4
size: few
DNA: TGTGCCAGCAGCCAAGGAGACGCTAATGAAAAACTGTTTTTT
CDR3: CASSQGDANEKLFF

D: NA
V: TRBV7-2
J: TRBJ2-1
size: NA
DNA: TGTGCCAGCAGCCGACCGACAGGAACCTTTTTCAATGAGCAGTTCTTC
CDR3: CASSRPTGTFFNEQFF

D: NA
V: TRBV29-1
J: TRBJ2-1
size: NA
DNA: TGCAGCGTTGAAGCGCCGTATCAAGGAGAGTACAATGAGCAGTTCTTC
CDR3: CSVEAPYQGEYNEQFF

D: NA
V: TRBV7-6
J: TRBJ2-7
size: NA
DNA: TGTGCCAGCAGTTCATCCGGGACAACTGGGTACGAGCAGTACTTC
CDR3: CASSSSGTTGYEQYF

D: NA
V: TRBV5-1
J: TRBJ1-1
size: many
DNA: TGCGCCAGCAGCCTCCAGGGGACCACTGAAGCTTTCTTT
CDR3: CASSLQGTTEAFF

D: NA
V: TRBV9
J: TRBJ2-3
size: NA
DNA: TGTGCCAGCAGCGTAAGGAAGGACCGTAGCACAGATACGCAGTATTTT
CDR3: CASSVRKDRSTDTQYF

D: TRBD1
V: TRBV11-1
J: TRBJ1-1
size: many
DNA: TGTGCCAGCAGATCACAGGGGAGGGACACTGAAGCTTTCTTT
CDR3: CASRSQGRDTEAFF

D: TRBD2
V: TRBV20-1
J: TRBJ2-7
size: many
DNA: TGCAGTGCCCCTGGCGGCGGGGGGGCCGACTGGGAGCAGTACTTC
CDR3: CSAPGGGGADWEQYF

D: TRBD1
V: TRBV27
J: TRBJ2-2
size: few
DNA: TGTGCCAGCAGTTTCCCCGACAGGGTTAACACCGGGGAGCTGTTTTTT
CDR3: CASSFPDRVNTGELFF

D: TRBD2
V: TRBV20-1
J: TRBJ2-1
size: few
DNA: TGCAGTGCTGGATTAGCGGGGAAATCCTACAATGAGCAGTTCTTC
CDR3: CSAGLAGKSYNEQFF

D: TRBD1
V: TRBV20-1
J: TRBJ1-2
size: many
DNA: TGCAGTGCAACAGGGGTGTCGGGCTACACCTTC
CDR3: CSATGVSGYTF

D: NA
V: TRBV20-1
J: TRBJ2-7
size: NA
DNA: TGCAGTGCTAACCACTACGAGCAGTACTTC
CDR3: CSANHYEQYF

D: TRBD1
V: TRBV5-1
J: TRBJ2-6
size: few
DNA: TGCGCCAGCAGCTTGGGAAGATCCGGGACAGCCCTATCTGGGGCCAACGTCCTGACTTTC
CDR3: CASSLGRSGTALSGANVLTF

D: TRBD1
V: TRBV6-2/TRBV6-3
J: TRBJ2-5
size: NA
DNA: TGTGCCAGCAGTTACTCGATCCCGACAGGGACCGGGACAGAGACCCAGTACTTC
CDR3: CASSYSIPTGTGTETQYF

D: NA
V: TRBV5-1
J: TRBJ2-7
size: many
DNA: TGCGCCAGCAGCTTGAGGCAGCTATACTACGAGCAGTACTTC
CDR3: CASSLRQLYYEQYF

D: TRBD1
V: TRBV27
J: TRBJ1-2
size: NA
DNA: TGTGCCAGCAGGACGGGACAGGGTAACTATGGCTACACCTTC
CDR3: CASRTGQGNYGYTF

D: NA
V: TRBV29-1
J: TRBJ2-3
size: few
DNA: TGCAGCGTTGGGGGGCCCCCAGATACGCAGTATTTT
CDR3: CSVGGPPDTQYF

D: NA
V: TRBV9
J: TRBJ1-1
size: few
DNA: TGTGCCAGCAGCGTAGTGTACCGGAACACTGAAGCTTTCTTT
CDR3: CASSVVYRNTEAFF

D: NA
V: TRBV11-2
J: TRBJ1-4
size: many
DNA: TGTGCCAGCAGGGGGGTTCGTCAGCCGAATGAAAAACTGTTTTTT
CDR3: CASRGVRQPNEKLFF

D: NA
V: TRBV18
J: TRBJ2-2
size: many
DNA: TGTGCCAGCTCACCGCGGGACACCACCCGCGGGGAGCTGTTTTTT
CDR3: CASSPRDTTRGELFF

D: NA
V: TRBV7-2
J: TRBJ1-4
size: many
DNA: TGTGCCAGCAGGGCCGGGACGGAGAATGAAAAACTGTTTTTT
CDR3: CASRAGTENEKLFF

D: NA
V: TRBV3-1
J: TRBJ1-1
size: few
DNA: TGTGCCAGCAGCCAAGGGAATAGGGGGGCTTGGACTGAAGCTTTCTTT
CDR3: CASSQGNRGAWTEAFF

D: TRBD1
V: TRBV29-1
J: TRBJ2-3
size: many
DNA: TGCAGCGTTCACCGACAGGGCCGGGATACGCAGTATTTT
CDR3: CSVHRQGRDTQYF

D: NA
V: TRBV29-1
J: TRBJ2-3
size: many
DNA: TGCAGCGTTGAGAGTCTCTTATCCCACACAGATACGCAGTATTTT
CDR3: CSVESLLSHTDTQYF

D: NA
V: TRBV5-6
J: TRBJ1-1
size: NA
DNA: TGTGCCAGCAGCTCTGTGAGGCAGGCGTGGTCCACTGAAGCTTTCTTT
CDR3: CASSSVRQAWSTEAFF

D: NA
V: TRBV7-9
J: TRBJ2-4
size: few
DNA: TGTGCCAGCATCGACCGGGGGTTTCAGTACTTC
CDR3: CASIDRGFQYF

D: NA
V: TRBV9
J: TRBJ1-1
size: NA
DNA: TGTGCCAGCAGCGTAGGTGGCAGGCTGAACACTGAAGCTTTCTTT
CDR3: CASSVGGRLNTEAFF

D: TRBD2
V: TRBV5-1
J: TRBJ2-2
size: few
DNA: TGCGCCAGCAGCTTGTGGCTTGTTGGGACTAGCGGGGGACCCCTGAACACCGGGGAGCTGTTTTTT
CDR3: CASSLWLVGTSGGPLNTGELFF

D: NA
V: TRBV29-1
J: TRBJ2-1
size: many
DNA: TGCAGCGTCTCCTGGGGGCATGAGCAGTTCTTC
CDR3: CSVSWGHEQFF